This section outlines one T cell receptor (beta chain) sequence together with its context. Its cognate antigen is unknown. Only in-frame clones appear in the TCRdb table, and some are missing; sequencing was by immunoSEQ multiplex PCR. The data hold some 120,000 clones, with roughly 86% observed a single time. The germline V gene encodes CDR1 SEHNR and CDR2 FQNEAQ (reference sequence). This CDR3 has 15 amino acids. V lost 6 bases and J 3 bases, leaving 15 bases between the germline ends. A 120-subject validation cohort, separate from the approximately 610-subject first cohort, supplied the donors. This entry comes from a study of cytomegalovirus exposure and HLA in healthy donors. Study-wide findings and caveats: Most observed TCR sequences were rare, whereas some public TCRs were detected in many donors.

The rearrangement uses TRBV7-9 and TRBJ2-1; weak D call: TRBD1 (5 bases). This TCR derives from a man aged 25-45 years in good health and CMV-seronegative. The sequenced sample consisted of PBMCs. This CDR3 reads CASSPGSSYYNEQFF. The DNA of the CDR3 is TGTGCCAGCAGTCCAGGGTCGAGCTACTACAATGAGCAGTTCTTC.